The 7 T cell receptor beta chains below were found in one sample sequenced in a study of response to subunit inactivated influenza vaccine. TCRdb fed the RT-PCR reads into MiXCR, producing one record per CDR3 protein. The table shows hundreds of thousands of distinct CDR3 sequences, with approximately 15% occurring only once. This specimen was PBMCs from blood, taken approximately 15 days before vaccination. Receptor source: a man between 50 and 59 years old who received an inactivated influenza vaccine.

There are a few counts of this clonotype. J is TRBJ2-2 and V is TRBV7-2; 9 positions match TRBD2. Germline V lookup: CDR1 SGHTA, CDR2 FQGNSA. The V segment lost 5 bases and the J segment 8 bases; nucleotides outside the gene matches: 12. The CDR3 spans 16 residues. CDR3 DNA sequence: TGTGCCAGCAGCATTAGCGGGGGTCCCTGGCGGGGGGAGCTGTTTTTT. Its protein is CASSISGGPWRGELFF.

This clonotype was counted at least ten times. V usage is TRBV12-3 or TRBV12-4 and J usage is TRBJ2-2, with D maybe TRBD2 (6 bases). CDR3 length: 15 amino acids. V was shortened by 6 bases and J by 4 bases, with 15 bases between the two germline ends. DNA for the CDR3: TGTGCCAGCAGGGGGGGTAAACAAGGCACCGGGGAGCTGTTTTTT. Its translation: CASRGGKQGTGELFF.

This sequence joins TRBV28 and TRBJ1-5; D gene ambiguous. The V gene's germline CDR1 is MDHEN and CDR2 SYDVKM. This CDR3 contains 16 residues. Trimming pared 5 bases from V and 0 bases from J, leaving 14 bases between. CDR3 sequence reads: CASSPPSHGSNQPQHF. The CDR3 DNA sequence: TGTGCCAGCAGTCCTCCGAGTCACGGTAGCAATCAGCCCCAGCATTTT. The whole variable domain, remainder taken from reference TRBV28 and TRBJ1-5, is DVKVTQSSRYLVKRTGEKVFLECVQDMDHENMFWYRQDPGLGLRLIYFSYDVKMKEKGDIPEGYSVSREKKERFSLILESASTNQTSMYLCASSPPSHGSNQPQHFGDGTRLSIL.

This clonotype has only a few counts. This chain's CDR3 is CSARLGPMDTQYF. The CDR3 DNA reads TGCAGTGCCCGACTAGGCCCCATGGATACGCAGTATTTT. This chain connects TRBV20-1 to TRBJ2-3; TRBD2 is a possible D gene (6 bases). Germline values: CDR1 DFQATT, CDR2 SNEGSKA (reference sequence). V was pared by 6 bases and J by 6 bases, with 16 bases between. The CDR3 has 13 residues.

This clonotype was counted only a few times. The rearrangement uses TRBV3-1 and TRBJ2-3, with D maybe TRBD2 (5 bases). CDR3 length equals 15 residues. V shed 1 base and J shed 0 bases, with 8 bases lying between them. Per germline, CDR1 LGHDT and CDR2 YNNKEL (reference sequence). The CDR3 reads CASSQVSDSTDTQYF. CDR3 in DNA: TGTGCCAGCAGCCAAGTTAGCGATAGCACAGATACGCAGTATTTT.

The chain links TRBV28 to TRBJ2-5; possibly TRBD1 for D (6 bases). Germline V gene sequence: CDR1 MDHEN, CDR2 SYDVKM. The CDR3 runs to 15 residues. The ends were cut back, 3 bases at V and 0 bases at J, with 11 bases in the middle. The DNA of the CDR3 is TGTGCCAGCAGTTTCCCAGGGGATTACCAAGAGACCCAGTACTTC. Its protein product is CASSFPGDYQETQYF.

V is TRBV11-2 and J is TRBJ2-2; possibly TRBD2 for D (6 bases). Germline CDR1 SGHAT, CDR2 FQNNGV. CDR3 size: 15 residues. The V end was cut by 3 bases, the J end by 0 bases, with 8 bases between. The CDR3 protein is CASSFLATNTGELFF. CDR3 DNA sequence: TGTGCCAGCAGCTTCCTAGCGACGAACACCGGGGAGCTGTTTTTT.